This is a list of T cell receptor beta chains from one sample in a study of T-cell reconstitution after alpha-beta-depleted transplantation in children. One entry per CDR3 protein results from TCRdb running MiXCR on the PCR reads. The sample holds about 460,000 distinct CDR3 sequences, about 10% seen once. The source was PBMCs, mostly from graft donor cells, collected 180 days after TCRalphabeta/CD19-depleted stem cell transplant. These receptors originate from a female patient between 2 and 15 years old who had a stem cell transplant for aplastic anemia, so the T cells may come from the graft donor. Both conserved end residues are part of each CDR3. Fields, in order: V gene, J gene, CDR3 protein.

v_gene: TRBV9; j_gene: TRBJ2-7; CDR3aa: CASSHGGQGYYEQYF
v_gene: TRBV12-3/TRBV12-4; j_gene: TRBJ2-1; CDR3aa: CASSPPAFDEHFF
v_gene: TRBV14; j_gene: TRBJ2-1; CDR3aa: CASSLRSGSSYNEQFF
v_gene: TRBV7-2; j_gene: TRBJ1-1; CDR3aa: CASSWNGRSITEAFF
v_gene: TRBV12-3/TRBV12-4; j_gene: TRBJ1-5; CDR3aa: CASSLQRVQVTGSNQPQHF
v_gene: TRBV20-1; j_gene: TRBJ2-7; CDR3aa: CSARAGLAEGLSLQYF
v_gene: TRBV6-2/TRBV6-3; j_gene: TRBJ1-1; CDR3aa: CASTRGAGNTEAFF
v_gene: TRBV12-3/TRBV12-4; j_gene: TRBJ2-5; CDR3aa: CALSLGQVALASQETQYF
v_gene: TRBV28; j_gene: TRBJ1-6; CDR3aa: CASVGIYNSPLHF
v_gene: TRBV7-8; j_gene: TRBJ1-5; CDR3aa: CASSLVFGLNQPQHF
v_gene: TRBV29-1; j_gene: TRBJ2-1; CDR3aa: CSVPQGANYYNEQFF
v_gene: TRBV24-1; j_gene: TRBJ1-5; CDR3aa: CAATGQTGQPQHF
v_gene: TRBV3-1; j_gene: TRBJ1-4; CDR3aa: CASSQELWGNEKLFF
v_gene: TRBV7-9; j_gene: TRBJ2-3; CDR3aa: CASSFFAKDTQYF
v_gene: TRBV5-1; j_gene: TRBJ2-3; CDR3aa: CASSLGASGPTDTQYF
v_gene: TRBV5-1; j_gene: TRBJ1-1; CDR3aa: CASSSTGGVTEAFF
v_gene: TRBV7-2; j_gene: TRBJ2-1; CDR3aa: CASSSMPLRDEQFF
v_gene: TRBV20-1; j_gene: TRBJ1-1; CDR3aa: CSASPPSYTEAFF
v_gene: TRBV6-5; j_gene: TRBJ1-5; CDR3aa: CASSTQPNQPQHF
v_gene: TRBV24-1; j_gene: TRBJ1-1; CDR3aa: CATSDYRTEAFF
v_gene: TRBV6-2/TRBV6-3; j_gene: TRBJ2-5; CDR3aa: CASSYSQETQYF
v_gene: TRBV27; j_gene: TRBJ2-3; CDR3aa: CASGRRGIGADTQYF
v_gene: TRBV28; j_gene: TRBJ1-1; CDR3aa: CASSLIRPNTEAFF
v_gene: TRBV5-1; j_gene: TRBJ2-3; CDR3aa: CASSSSSGRDTQYF
v_gene: TRBV12-3/TRBV12-4; j_gene: TRBJ1-1; CDR3aa: CASSLALNRRTEAFF
v_gene: TRBV24-1; j_gene: TRBJ2-3; CDR3aa: CATSRLAGNTQYF
v_gene: TRBV6-5; j_gene: TRBJ1-1; CDR3aa: CASRRGYEAFF
v_gene: TRBV5-6; j_gene: TRBJ2-2; CDR3aa: CASSPVRGPGELFF
v_gene: TRBV20-1; j_gene: TRBJ1-5; CDR3aa: CSAWTGGFLSNQPQHF